The source of this T cell receptor beta chain is a study of blood T cell repertoires in COVID-19. About the research overall: Samples came from the United States, Italy and Spain, spanning acute and convalescent COVID-19. PBMCs, B-cell-depleted T cells, or T cells were the source of the cDNA or gDNA that made up the material.

Authors' analysis steps: Amplification of reference gene primers was used by the study to estimate nucleated cell counts. TCRdb's table, derived via immunoSEQ multiplex PCR, lists solely in-frame clones and lacks some. Clone size and the V and J calls come from that table; the DNA yielded D and trimming. The table shows nearly 350,000 clones, with around 90% occurring only once. The sequenced sample was peripheral blood. The TCR originated in a woman aged 18-35 years who had recovered from COVID-19.

DNA of the CDR3: TGTGCCAGCAGCCTTGGGACAGCGCAGGATGGCTACACCTTC. Translated: CASSLGTAQDGYTF. The gene calls are TRBV9 and TRBJ1-2, with 7 bases aligning to TRBD1. J gave up 6 bases and V 4 bases, and 9 bases lay outside the gene matches. Germline V gene lookup returns CDR1 SGDLS and CDR2 YYNGEE. The CDR3 loop spans 14 amino acids.